The 30 T cell receptor beta chains below come from one sample, sequenced in a study of shared clonotypes between healthy human individuals. This table comes from immunoSEQ multiplex PCR, and its TCRdb copy is limited to in-frame clones, with some not included. The table has hundreds of thousands of clones, about 90% seen once. The naive CD8 subset, CD45RO-negative cells positively selected for CCR7, excluded terminally differentiated effector memory CD45RA+ cells. The sample was naive CD8+ T cells sorted from blood. The receptor source for this set is a man aged 25 to 40 in good health.

J is TRBJ2-3 and V is TRBV7-9; 7 bases line up with TRBD2. The V segment lost 4 bases and the J segment 0 bases; nucleotides outside the gene matches: 4. This CDR3 spans 15 amino acids. Germline-derived CDR1 and CDR2 are SEHNR and FQNEAQ (reference sequence). The CDR3 loop is CASSYSGTSTDTQYF. CDR3 sequence (DNA): TGTGCCAGCAGCTACAGCGGGACTAGCACAGATACGCAGTATTTT. The full variable domain, its missing parts supplied by reference TRBV7-9 and TRBJ2-3, is DTGVSQNPRHKITKRGQNVTFRCDPISEHNRLYWYRQTLGQGPEFLTYFQNEAQLEKSRLLSDRFSAERPKGSFSTLEIQRTEQGDSAMYLCASSYSGTSTDTQYFGPGTRLTVL.

V is TRBV27 and J is TRBJ1-4; weak D call: TRBD1 (6 bases). The CDR3 has 14 amino acids. The germline CDR1 and CDR2 sequences are MNHEY and SMNVEV (reference sequence). V dropped 6 bases and J dropped 10 bases, with 18 bases sitting between them. DNA for the CDR3: TGTGCCAGCAGCCGTCGAGAGGGGGGGCTAAAACTGTTTTTT. This gives the protein CASSRREGGLKLFF.

The V gene is TRBV18, the J gene TRBJ2-4; 7 nucleotides align to TRBD1. The trim removed 2 bases at V and 0 bases at J, leaving 16 bases unmatched. The CDR3 contains 20 residues. Germline V gives CDR1 KGHSH, CDR2 LQKENI. The CDR3 region has the DNA TGTGCCAGCTCACCAGGCGCAGGGGGTCCCAAACACCTAGCCAAAAACATTCAGTACTTC. The encoded protein is CASSPGAGGPKHLAKNIQYF.

This rearrangement joins TRBV13 to TRBJ2-7; 12 bases agree with TRBD1. Germline V gives CDR1 PRHDT, CDR2 FYEKMQ (reference sequence). Trimming cost V 5 bases and J 4 bases; bases outside gene matches: 9. CDR3 size: 16 residues. In DNA form, the CDR3 reads TGTGCCAGCAGCCACCTGGGGGGACAGGGGGCTTACGAGCAGTACTTC. Translated: CASSHLGGQGAYEQYF.

The chain uses TRBV9 and TRBJ2-3, with 8 bases fitting TRBD1. The CDR3 is 17 residues long. From germline, CDR1 is SGDLS and CDR2 YYNGEE. The V gene end was trimmed by 0 bases and the J gene end by 1 base; junction bases not matched to a gene: 7. DNA for the CDR3: TGTGCCAGCAGCGTAGCGCAGGGGGCTTCCGGCACAGATACGCAGTATTTT. Translation gives CASSVAQGASGTDTQYF. Full variable domain (missing parts from reference TRBV9 and TRBJ2-3): DSGVTQTPKHLITATGQRVTLRCSPRSGDLSVYWYQQSLDQGLQFLIQYYNGEERAKGNILERFSAQQFPDLHSELNLSSLELGDSALYFCASSVAQGASGTDTQYFGPGTRLTVL.

The chain recombines TRBV14 with TRBJ2-7; 12 bases align to TRBD2. Trimming took 5 bases from V and 3 from J; bases not matched to a gene: 5. The CDR3 consists of 15 residues. Looked up from germline, CDR1 is SGHDN and CDR2 is FVKESK. CDR3 sequence: CASSALAGGLYEQYF. CDR3 nucleotide sequence: TGTGCCAGCAGCGCACTAGCGGGAGGTCTCTACGAGCAGTACTTC.

The chain carries TRBV7-9 and TRBJ2-3; D call uncertain. CDR1 and CDR2 from the germline V gene are SEHNR and FQNEAQ (reference sequence). This CDR3 contains 14 residues. Trimming pared 5 bases from V and 2 bases from J, leaving 11 bases between. CDR3 amino acids: CASSREGLTDTQYF. CDR3 nucleotides: TGTGCCAGCAGCCGCGAAGGCCTCACAGATACGCAGTATTTT. The full variable domain, in which reference TRBV7-9 and TRBJ2-3 provide the parts outside the CDR3, is DTGVSQNPRHKITKRGQNVTFRCDPISEHNRLYWYRQTLGQGPEFLTYFQNEAQLEKSRLLSDRFSAERPKGSFSTLEIQRTEQGDSAMYLCASSREGLTDTQYFGPGTRLTVL.

This clone has more than one count but fewer than ten. The chain couples TRBV11-2 to TRBJ2-1; possibly TRBD1 for D (6 bases). The germline CDR1 and CDR2 sequences are SGHAT and FQNNGV. The CDR3 spans 15 residues. V was trimmed by 3 bases and J by 0 bases, leaving 9 bases between them. CDR3 sequence reads: CASSFTGSSYNEQFF. CDR3 bases: TGTGCCAGCAGCTTCACAGGGTCCTCCTACAATGAGCAGTTCTTC.

This chain connects TRBV7-9 to TRBJ2-5, with D possibly matching TRBD1 (5 bases). V was trimmed by 8 bases and J by 0 bases, leaving 10 bases between them. This CDR3 contains 13 residues. The germline gives CDR1 SEHNR, CDR2 FQNEAQ (reference sequence). The CDR3 is CASDDSDQETQYF. The CDR3 DNA sequence: TGTGCCAGCGACGACAGCGACCAAGAGACCCAGTACTTC.

The chain has TRBV28 and TRBJ2-7, with unresolved D. The CDR3 totals 16 residues. CDR1 and CDR2 (germline): MDHEN, SYDVKM. Trimming took off 5 bases at V and 0 bases at J, with 17 bases between the two ends. CDR3 sequence reads: CASSVLFGQSSYEQYF. The CDR3 bases are TGTGCCAGCAGTGTGTTGTTCGGTCAGAGCTCCTACGAGCAGTACTTC.

J is TRBJ2-7 and V is TRBV13; 14 bases match TRBD2. The trim removed 3 bases at V and 6 bases at J, leaving 10 bases unmatched. CDR1 and CDR2 from the germline V gene are PRHDT and FYEKMQ (reference sequence). The CDR3 spans 17 residues. The CDR3 DNA is TGTGCCAGCAGCTTGGGACTAGCGGGAGCCCCAGGCGCCGAGCAGTACTTC. Residues: CASSLGLAGAPGAEQYF.

This clone was seen a single time. The chain links TRBV29-1 to TRBJ2-5; D is ambiguous. The V and J ends lost 6 bases and 7 bases respectively, with 27 bases between them. The CDR3 totals 16 residues. CDR1 SQVTM and CDR2 ANQGSEA come from the germline V gene. The CDR3 coding sequence is TGCAGCGTCGTTACCACGGACGCTAACACCCGAAGGACCCAGTACTTC. This codes for CSVVTTDANTRRTQYF.

Regarding this clone: This CDR3 is also generated by other DNA sequences in the sample. This chain joins TRBV7-9 and TRBJ2-7, with unresolved D. The CDR3 has 11 residues. Per germline, CDR1 SEHNR and CDR2 FQNEAQ (reference sequence). The V and J ends lost 5 bases and 2 bases respectively, with 4 bases between them. CDR3 coding DNA: TGTGCCAGCAGCACAACCTACGAGCAGTACTTC. Encoded protein: CASSTTYEQYF.

The V call is TRBV7-9, the J call TRBJ2-3; 7 bases align to TRBD1. Trimming took 5 bases from V and 2 from J; bases not matched to a gene: 13. This CDR3 has 17 amino acids. Germline V lookup: CDR1 SEHNR, CDR2 FQNEAQ (reference sequence). The CDR3 spells CASSPNPRDSYTDTQYF. The CDR3 DNA is TGTGCCAGCAGCCCCAACCCCCGGGACAGCTACACAGATACGCAGTATTTT.

This clone has just one count. This chain uses TRBV4-1 with TRBJ2-3; D unresolved. The V gene's germline CDR1 is MGHRA and CDR2 YSYEKL. CDR3 length equals 12 residues. Deletions cut 3 bases from V and 0 bases from J, with 1 base between. The CDR3 DNA is TGCGCCAGCAGCCATAGCACAGATACGCAGTATTTT. This translates into CASSHSTDTQYF.

V gene TRBV4-1 combines with J gene TRBJ2-7; the D is unclear. Trimming took 0 bases from V and 2 from J, leaving 14 bases between them. Per germline, CDR1 MGHRA and CDR2 YSYEKL. CDR3 size: 16 residues. DNA of the CDR3: TGCGCCAGCAGCCAAGAAGGGCCCTACCGTCCCTACGAGCAGTACTTC. Encoded protein: CASSQEGPYRPYEQYF.

The rearrangement links TRBV4-2 to TRBJ2-2; 7 bases fit TRBD1. Germline lookup yields CDR1 LGHNA and CDR2 YNFKEQ. The CDR3 consists of 19 residues. V was clipped by 0 bases and J by 3 bases; unmatched bases: 13. CDR3 nucleotide sequence: TGTGCCAGCAGCCAAGATATCGGGACAGCAATACTTTACACCGGGGAGCTGTTTTTT. Protein: CASSQDIGTAILYTGELFF.

The chain employs TRBV19 and TRBJ2-1; D might be TRBD1 (6 bases). The CDR3 totals 16 residues. V dropped 3 bases and J dropped 4 bases, with 16 bases sitting between them. Germline values: CDR1 LNHDA, CDR2 SQIVND (reference sequence). CDR3: CASSMGAYTPYNEQFF. Here the CDR3 DNA reads TGTGCCAGTAGTATGGGGGCCTACACCCCTTACAATGAGCAGTTCTTC.

The V call is TRBV7-9, the J call TRBJ2-7; TRBD2 agrees at 12 bases. CDR3 size: 15 residues. Germline loops: CDR1 SEHNR, CDR2 FQNEAQ (reference sequence). The ends lost 5 bases at V and 5 bases at J; junction bases unmatched: 7. The CDR3 region is CASSPRTSGTNEQYF. CDR3 nucleotides: TGTGCCAGCAGCCCCCGGACTAGCGGGACCAACGAGCAGTACTTC. Supplemented by reference TRBV7-9 and TRBJ2-7, the full variable domain reads DTGVSQNPRHKITKRGQNVTFRCDPISEHNRLYWYRQTLGQGPEFLTYFQNEAQLEKSRLLSDRFSAERPKGSFSTLEIQRTEQGDSAMYLCASSPRTSGTNEQYFGPGTRLTVT.

The rearrangement links TRBV9 to TRBJ1-5; no definite D call. The CDR3 consists of 14 residues. The V gene lost 4 bases and the J gene lost 0 bases, with 8 bases spanning the gap. CDR1 and CDR2 from the germline V gene are SGDLS and YYNGEE. The CDR3 region is CASSPRNSNQPQHF. As DNA, the CDR3 is TGTGCCAGCAGCCCCAGGAATAGCAATCAGCCCCAGCATTTT.

The chain links TRBV18 to TRBJ2-2; tentative D call: TRBD1 (5 bases). This CDR3 spans 14 amino acids. Germline V gene data show CDR1 as KGHSH and CDR2 as LQKENI. The V end lost 8 bases, the J end lost 0 bases, and 10 bases lay between the germline ends. In DNA, the CDR3 is TGTGCCAGCAACCCAGGGACGAACACCGGGGAGCTGTTTTTT. This encodes CASNPGTNTGELFF.

The gene calls are TRBV13 and TRBJ2-1; no clear D. The CDR3 is made up of 12 amino acids. CDR1 is PRHDT, CDR2 FYEKMQ, per germline (reference sequence). V lost 1 base, J lost 8 bases, and 6 bases lay in between. CDR3 loop: CASSLVSDEQFF. The CDR3 DNA reads TGTGCCAGCAGCTTAGTAAGTGATGAGCAGTTCTTC. Looking up the rest from reference TRBV13 and TRBJ2-1 gives the full variable domain: AAGVIQSPRHLIKEKRETATLKCYPIPRHDTVYWYQQGPGQDPQFLISFYEKMQSDKGSIPDRFSAQQFSDYHSELNMSSLELGDSALYFCASSLVSDEQFFGPGTRLTVL.

This chain joins TRBV27 and TRBJ2-1, with TRBD1 matching over 10 bases. Germline-derived CDR1 and CDR2 are MNHEY and SMNVEV (reference sequence). The CDR3 consists of 15 residues. J lost 10 bases, V lost 4 bases, and 10 bases had no gene match. The CDR3 protein is CASSSRDRGSTEQFF. The CDR3 bases are TGTGCCAGCAGTTCACGGGACAGGGGTTCCACGGAGCAGTTCTTC.

This clone was picked up one time. V and J are TRBV19 and TRBJ1-1; D is undetermined. CDR1 and CDR2 from the germline V gene are LNHDA and SQIVND (reference sequence). V gave up 5 bases and J gave up 6 bases, with 10 bases separating them. The CDR3 covers 12 residues. Written as DNA, the CDR3 is TGTGCCAGTAGTTCCGGGGTGTCTGAAGCTTTCTTT. Amino acids: CASSSGVSEAFF.

The chain joins TRBV7-9 to TRBJ2-7; 8 bases are a match to TRBD2. This CDR3 region has 17 residues. The trim removed 4 bases at V and 1 base at J, leaving 12 bases unmatched. Germline CDR1 is SEHNR and CDR2 is FQNEAQ (reference sequence). CDR3 DNA: TGTGCCAGCAGCTCCACGGGAGGGAAGCAAATATCCTACGAGCAGTACTTC. Translation: CASSSTGGKQISYEQYF.

The rearrangement links TRBV4-3 to TRBJ2-7; TRBD1 might be the D (5 bases). Trimming took off 3 bases at V and 5 bases at J, with 14 bases between the two ends. The CDR3 is 14 residues long. CDR1 LGHNA and CDR2 YSLEER come from the germline V gene. For the CDR3, the DNA is TGCGCCAGCAGCCAGGCCTCAGTGGGGCACGAGCAGTACTTC. It codes for CASSQASVGHEQYF.

This clone was found once. The chain joins TRBV29-1 to TRBJ2-1; D may be TRBD1 (5 bases). The V gene lost 2 bases and the J gene lost 0 bases, with 11 bases spanning the gap. Germline values: CDR1 SQVTM, CDR2 ANQGSEA. The CDR3 consists of 15 residues. The CDR3 nucleotides read TGCAGCGTTGAATATTCAGGGTTCTCCTACAATGAGCAGTTCTTC. It encodes CSVEYSGFSYNEQFF.

The rearrangement uses TRBV6-1 and TRBJ2-7; no reliable D call. Looked up from germline, CDR1 is MNHNS and CDR2 is SASEGT. Trimming took 10 bases from V and 7 from J, leaving 8 bases between them. The CDR3 loop spans 9 amino acids. CDR3 loop: CATLREQYF. CDR3 DNA sequence: TGTGCCACATTAAGGGAGCAGTACTTC.

This sequence joins TRBV9 and TRBJ2-7, with D unclear. V lost 3 bases, J lost 1 base, and 8 bases lay in between. CDR3 length equals 13 residues. Per germline, CDR1 SGDLS and CDR2 YYNGEE. The CDR3 protein is CASSATVSYEQYF. The CDR3 region has the DNA TGTGCCAGCAGCGCCACAGTGTCCTACGAGCAGTACTTC. Full variable domain (outside the CDR3, taken from reference TRBV9 and TRBJ2-7): DSGVTQTPKHLITATGQRVTLRCSPRSGDLSVYWYQQSLDQGLQFLIQYYNGEERAKGNILERFSAQQFPDLHSELNLSSLELGDSALYFCASSATVSYEQYFGPGTRLTVT.

The table lists this clone with a count of one. J is TRBJ1-2 and V is TRBV28; 9 bases match TRBD1. Germline CDR1 MDHEN, CDR2 SYDVKM. This CDR3 contains 17 residues. The trim removed 4 bases at V and 6 bases at J, leaving 15 bases unmatched. CDR3 DNA sequence: TGTGCCAGCAGTTCTTATTCTGGTGACAGGGGGGTTGATGGCTACACCTTC. Its translation: CASSSYSGDRGVDGYTF.